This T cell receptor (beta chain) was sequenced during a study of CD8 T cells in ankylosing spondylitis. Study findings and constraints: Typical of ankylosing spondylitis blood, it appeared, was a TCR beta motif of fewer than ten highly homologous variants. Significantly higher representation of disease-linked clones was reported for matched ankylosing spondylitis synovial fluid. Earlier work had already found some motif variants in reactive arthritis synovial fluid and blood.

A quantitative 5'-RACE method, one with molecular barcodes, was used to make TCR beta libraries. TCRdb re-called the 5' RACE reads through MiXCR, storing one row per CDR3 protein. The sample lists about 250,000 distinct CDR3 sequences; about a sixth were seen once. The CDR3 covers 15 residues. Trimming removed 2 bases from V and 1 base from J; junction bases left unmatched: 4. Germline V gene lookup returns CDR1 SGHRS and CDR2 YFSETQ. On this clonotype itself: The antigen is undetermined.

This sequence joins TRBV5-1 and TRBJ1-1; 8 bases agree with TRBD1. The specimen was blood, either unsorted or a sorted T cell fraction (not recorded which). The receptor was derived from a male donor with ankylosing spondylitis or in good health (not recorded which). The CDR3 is CASSFPGQENTEAFF. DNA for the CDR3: TGCGCCAGCAGCTTCCCGGGACAGGAGAACACTGAAGCTTTCTTT.